The 20 T cell receptor beta chains below were found in one sample sequenced in a study of beta chain features in type 1 diabetes. cDNA synthesis used the whole RNA isolate, giving expressed TCRB sequences. The method was immunoSEQ multiplex PCR; TCRdb's version includes in-frame clones alone and lacks a portion of them. The sample has some 350,000 clones, around a tenth seen once; the top ten hold over 0.45%. Regarding the study as a whole: Across all four CD4+ subsets, people with type 1 diabetes showed modestly shorter TCRB CDR3s.

These receptors have no known antigen. The sequencing input was central memory CD4+ T cells from blood. The receptors here all came from a man between 25 and 39 years old with type 1 diabetes.

This chain connects TRBV11-3 to TRBJ2-3; 9 bases match TRBD2. The CDR3 is 14 residues long. Germline V lookup: CDR1 SGHNT, CDR2 YENEEA. J lost 2 bases, V lost 7 bases, and 4 bases had no gene match. Written as DNA, the CDR3 is TGTGCCAGCAAAGCGGGAGGCCCCACAGATACGCAGTATTTT. This encodes CASKAGGPTDTQYF.

This clone was seen only a few times. This chain connects TRBV28 to TRBJ2-5, with D unclear. The CDR3 is made up of 12 amino acids. Trimming stripped 4 bases from V and 5 bases from J, with 8 bases between. Germline V gene sequence: CDR1 MDHEN, CDR2 SYDVKM. CDR3 amino acids: CASSSAVETQYF. CDR3 nucleotides: TGTGCCAGCAGTTCTGCCGTGGAGACCCAGTACTTC. The complete variable domain, with remaining parts taken from reference TRBV28 and TRBJ2-5, reads DVKVTQSSRYLVKRTGEKVFLECVQDMDHENMFWYRQDPGLGLRLIYFSYDVKMKEKGDIPEGYSVSREKKERFSLILESASTNQTSMYLCASSSAVETQYFGPGTRLLVL.

The chain has TRBV5-5 and TRBJ1-1; D gene unclear. Trimming cost V 1 base and J 4 bases, with 11 bases left between them. The CDR3 is 14 amino acids. The germline gives CDR1 SGHKS, CDR2 YYEKEE (reference sequence). The CDR3 loop reads CASSLSGTATEAFF. The CDR3 nucleotides are TGTGCCAGCAGCTTGAGTGGCACGGCCACTGAAGCTTTCTTT.

CDR3 bases: TGTGCCAGCTCGATCCAGGGCCCTGGGGGCGAGCAGTACTTC. It yields the protein CASSIQGPGGEQYF. V gene TRBV2 combines with J gene TRBJ2-7; D assignment may be TRBD1 or TRBD2 (5 bases each). Germline values: CDR1 SNHLY, CDR2 FYNNEI. The CDR3 length is 14 residues. Trimming took 8 bases from V and 6 from J, leaving 20 bases between them.

This clone appeared a few times. V is TRBV5-1 and J is TRBJ2-3; TRBD2 agrees at 9 bases. V lost 6 bases, J lost 4 bases, and 3 bases stayed unmatched. Germline lookup yields CDR1 SGHRS and CDR2 YFSETQ. The CDR3 extends over 13 amino acids. In DNA form, the CDR3 reads TGCGCCAGCAAGCGGGAGGCCGCAGATACGCAGTATTTT. As protein: CASKREAADTQYF. The full variable domain, its missing parts supplied by reference TRBV5-1 and TRBJ2-3, is KAGVTQTPRYLIKTRGQQVTLSCSPISGHRSVSWYQQTPGQGLQFLFEYFSETQRNKGNFPGRFSGRQFSNSRSEMNVSTLELGDSALYLCASKREAADTQYFGPGTRLTVL.

The chain is built from TRBV5-8 and TRBJ1-2, with 9 nucleotides matching TRBD1. V was clipped by 4 bases and J by 7 bases; unmatched bases: 5. The CDR3 extends over 13 amino acids. Germline V gives CDR1 SGHTS, CDR2 YDEGEE. This CDR3 is CASSAGQGGGYTF. CDR3 in DNA: TGTGCCAGCAGCGCGGGACAGGGCGGTGGCTACACCTTC.

This clone has more than one count but fewer than ten. The chain employs TRBV5-6 and TRBJ2-1, with D possibly TRBD2 on 6 matching bases. V was cut by 2 bases and J by 6 bases, with 15 bases left in between. Germline assignment: CDR1 SGHDT and CDR2 YYEEEE. CDR3 length: 15 residues. The CDR3: CASSLFSEGFNEQFF. The CDR3 nucleotides read TGTGCCAGCAGCTTATTCTCGGAGGGGTTCAATGAGCAGTTCTTC.

There are a few counts of this clone. As DNA, the CDR3 is TGTGCCAGCTCACCGGGAGGGATTGAGACCCAGTACTTC. This encodes CASSPGGIETQYF. The rearrangement links TRBV18 to TRBJ2-5; the match to TRBD2 covers 7 bases. CDR1 and CDR2 (germline): KGHSH, LQKENI. The ends lost 3 bases at V and 5 bases at J; junction bases unmatched: 3. The CDR3 is 13 amino acids.

The chain joins TRBV6-5 to TRBJ1-4; D unclear. The germline V gene encodes CDR1 MNHEY and CDR2 SVGAGI. The CDR3 is 16 amino acids. The V and J ends lost 0 bases and 0 bases respectively, with 8 bases between them. CDR3 coding DNA: TGTGCCAGCAGTTACTCGTACGGTACAACTAATGAAAAACTGTTTTTT. Amino acids: CASSYSYGTTNEKLFF.

The CDR3 DNA reads as TGCGCCAGCACCCGGTCACAGGGGTATACTGGTCGCAATCAGCCCCAGCATTTT. Protein: CASTRSQGYTGRNQPQHF. This chain connects TRBV23-1 to TRBJ1-5; 7 nucleotides align to TRBD1. TRBV23-1 is an ORF, with its function uncertain. V shed 7 bases and J 2 bases; nucleotides not matched to a gene: 17. The CDR3 is 18 amino acids.

This clone was seen a handful of times. The V gene is TRBV5-1, the J gene TRBJ1-3; D uncertain. The CDR3 extends over 14 amino acids. Germline CDR1 is SGHRS and CDR2 is YFSETQ. Trimming pared 8 bases from V and 0 bases from J, leaving 12 bases between. The CDR3 bases are TGCGCCAGTGGCCCTTCTCTCTCTGGAAACACCATATATTTT. It codes for CASGPSLSGNTIYF.

This clone was recorded a few times. A far more abundant clone sits one base away, making this likely a read error. The rearrangement links TRBV5-1 to TRBJ2-7, with a weak D call TRBD1 (6 bases). Trimming left V 4 bases short and J 3 bases short, with 8 bases between. CDR3 size: 12 residues. Germline CDR1 reads SGHRS; CDR2 reads YFSETQ. The CDR3 reads CASSAQGYEQYF. CDR3 nucleotides: TGCGCCAGCAGCGCACAGGGCTACGAGCAGTACTTC.

The V and J genes are TRBV28 and TRBJ1-5; a possible D gene is TRBD1 (5 bases). The germline V gene encodes CDR1 MDHEN and CDR2 SYDVKM. The CDR3 totals 15 residues. Trimming removed 3 bases from V and 2 bases from J, with 11 bases in between. The CDR3 sequence: CASSFPGRGNQPQHF. CDR3 coding DNA: TGTGCCAGCAGTTTCCCAGGGAGGGGCAATCAGCCCCAGCATTTT.

This clone was detected a few times. The V and J genes are TRBV27 and TRBJ1-5, with TRBD1 matching over 8 bases. Germline V gene sequence: CDR1 MNHEY, CDR2 SMNVEV (reference sequence). The CDR3 is 12 residues long. V shed 8 bases and J 5 bases; nucleotides not matched to a gene: 2. The CDR3 reads CASGTGHQPQHF. The CDR3 DNA reads TGTGCCAGCGGGACAGGTCATCAGCCCCAGCATTTT.

This clone has a count of ten or more. The V call is TRBV5-4, the J call TRBJ2-1; the match to TRBD2 covers 8 bases. CDR1 is SGHNT, CDR2 YYREEE, per germline (reference sequence). This CDR3 is built from 15 residues. V dropped 2 bases and J dropped 5; count of bases not matched to a gene: 6. The CDR3 reads CASSFTSGVHNEQFF. CDR3 coding DNA: TGTGCCAGCAGCTTTACTAGCGGAGTTCACAATGAGCAGTTCTTC.

The chain has TRBV9 and TRBJ1-6; unclear D gene. Trimming stripped 4 bases from V and 7 bases from J, with 6 bases between. The CDR3 length is 12 residues. Germline V gives CDR1 SGDLS, CDR2 YYNGEE. The CDR3 coding sequence is TGTGCCAGCAGCCCAACAAATTCACCCCTCCACTTT. Amino acids: CASSPTNSPLHF.

This clone appeared a few times. The chain joins TRBV5-1 to TRBJ2-7; D possibly corresponds to TRBD2 (6 bases). Germline V lookup: CDR1 SGHRS, CDR2 YFSETQ. The CDR3 contains 15 residues. Deletions cut 0 bases from V and 4 bases from J, with 14 bases between. The CDR3 spells CASSLATGDGYEQYF. The CDR3, as DNA: TGCGCCAGCAGCTTGGCGACGGGGGACGGGTACGAGCAGTACTTC.

The chain carries TRBV28 and TRBJ1-2; D ambiguous. The germline CDR1 and CDR2 sequences are MDHEN and SYDVKM. This CDR3 comprises 13 residues. The V end was cut by 6 bases, the J end by 8 bases, with 16 bases between. CDR3 sequence reads: CASRSPGQGGYTF. The CDR3 DNA reads as TGTGCCAGCAGGTCCCCCGGGCAAGGAGGCTACACCTTC.

This clone was recorded a few times. The chain uses TRBV7-3 and TRBJ2-5; TRBD2 matches 7 bases. Losses at the gene ends were 2 bases for V and 7 bases for J; bases not matched to a gene: 10. Germline CDR1 is SGHTA and CDR2 is FQGTGA. CDR3 size: 15 residues. The CDR3 sequence: CASSLQSGELGTQYF. The CDR3 nucleotides read TGTGCCAGCAGCTTACAGAGCGGGGAATTAGGGACCCAGTACTTC.

The rearrangement links TRBV7-6 to TRBJ1-5; D ambiguous. The CDR3 is made up of 13 amino acids. CDR1 and CDR2 from the germline V gene are SGHVS and FNYEAQ. The germline V and J ends were trimmed by 4 bases and 7 bases, with 11 bases remaining between them. CDR3: CASSYNLRQPQHF. The DNA of the CDR3 is TGTGCCAGCAGCTACAATTTGCGCCAGCCCCAGCATTTT.